This TCR beta chain is drawn from a study of CD8+CD57+ T cells in acquired aplastic anemia. Using genomic DNA as the template, TCR beta VDJ and CDR3 profiling was carried out. TCRdb re-called the reads with MiXCR, one entry per CDR3 protein. The sample comprises fewer than 200,000 distinct CDR3 sequences, approximately 40% of which are singletons, and 1.1% rests with the top ten. The CDR3 has 10 residues. The ends were cut back, 8 bases at V and 7 bases at J, with 8 bases in the middle. The V gene's germline CDR1 is SNHLY and CDR2 FYNNEI. Study-level points and caveats: About 27 CD8+ CDR3 sequences were shared between patients and controls.

On this clonotype: Its antigen remains unidentified.

This clonotype was obtained from a human donor in good health. The sample consisted of sorted CD4+, CD8+, or CD8+CD57+ T cells (not recorded which) from PBMCs. The chain links TRBV2 to TRBJ1-1, with a tentative D call TRBD1 (5 bases). Written as DNA, the CDR3 is TGTGCCAGCGGGGGACGTGAAGCTTTCTTT. It is translated as CASGGREAFF. The whole variable domain, filled in from reference TRBV2 and TRBJ1-1, reads EPEVTQTPSHQVTQMGQEVILRCVPISNHLYFYWYRQILGQKVEFLVSFYNNEISEKSEIFDDQFSVERPDGSNFTLKIRSTKLEDSAMYFCASGGREAFFGQGTRLTVV.